This T cell receptor beta chain was observed in a study of human thymus T cells (TCRdb year 2020). About the study as a whole: The study described the TCR alpha and beta repertoires in under 10 infant thymus samples and four matching peripheral blood samples. Donor ages ranged from about 6 to 244 days, and the cohort comprised about six male and two female infants. The paper as a whole reports these results and caveats: Usage of V and J gene segments appeared to be biased in both the thymic and the peripheral blood repertoires. The related research reported highly overlapping thymic TCR repertoires among unrelated individuals. On average, thymus samples gave roughly 800,000 unique TCRB clonotypes, whereas blood samples gave about 84,000.

Using the immunoSEQ multiplex PCR assay, the TCRB and TCRAD loci were amplified from a standardized quantity of quality-controlled genomic DNA. The amplicons spanned the V(D)J region and were long enough to cover the CDR3 and allow V and J genes to be identified. Through the commercial immunoSEQ service, the amplicons were sequenced on an Illumina platform. The study's own analysis went as follows. Primer bias and sequencing errors were corrected as previously described, and TCRAD and TCRB were defined on the basis of the IMGT database. Repertoires were analysed with immunoSEQ Analyzer 3.0 and VDJTools, covering basic statistics, V/J segment usage, diversity estimates, rarefaction and pairwise overlap. Diversity was estimated using the Chao1, ChaoE, Efron-Thisted, Shannon and inverse Simpson indices, and was also estimated on datasets down-sampled to the size of the smallest sample. For repertoire overlap, CDR3 nucleotide sequence, V gene and J gene had to match strictly, and clustering was done by Jaccard-based multidimensional scaling. The table was pulled from immuneACCESS by TCRdb, which kept in-frame rearrangements only. Such tables lose some clones; where checked, under half of the loss comes from unresolved V genes, and the rest has no known cause. That table gives V, J and clone size, and the DNA gave D and trimming. The sample contains some 120,000 clones, just under 95% of them found a single time. The ten largest make up 0.024% of the sample.

With respect to this clone: Its recognized antigen is unknown. Base quality data are lacking; no much larger clone is found one base away.

The thymus tissue came from surgical resects taken out during corrective cardiac surgery. The donors were immunologically healthy infants in Finland who had open corrective cardiac surgery for congenital heart defects. Thymocytes were released mechanically from tissue and stored at -70 °C as pellets of roughly 9-32 million cells. Genomic DNA was extracted from frozen cell pellets with a QIAsymphony instrument. Inclusive of the bounding cysteine and phenylalanine, the CDR3 is 12 residues long. The entry retains the CDR3 DNA only, 36 bases that are in frame from base 1. CDR1 and CDR2 are drawn from the germline V gene (reference sequence): SEHNR, FQNEAQ. Trimming costs V 1 base and J 8 bases, and their ends lie 8 bases apart.

The source of this sequence is a boy less than two years old with a congenital heart defect but otherwise immunologically healthy. The sample taken for sequencing was thymus tissue. Recombination connected TRBV7-9 to TRBJ1-2; there is no confident call for the D gene. DNA sequence: TGTGCCAGCAGCTTAGAGTGGGTGGGCTACACCTTC. It is translated as CASSLEWVGYTF.